The 12 T cell receptor beta chains below were found in one sample sequenced in a study of OX40 agonist ivuxolimab in advanced cancers. TCRdb's table, derived via immunoSEQ multiplex PCR, lists solely in-frame clones and lacks some. The sample lists 65,000 to 80,000 clones, approximately 80% occurring once. Specimen: CD4+ or CD8+ T cells sorted from blood, collected in a trial of the OX40 agonist ivuxolimab. The receptors shown here come from an adult with an advanced solid tumor such as melanoma, head and neck, liver or kidney cancer.

The J gene is TRBJ1-5, the V gene TRBV18, with a tentative D call TRBD1 (5 bases). The V gene's germline CDR1 is KGHSH and CDR2 LQKENI. The CDR3 is 15 amino acids. V was trimmed by 3 bases and J by 1 base, leaving 10 bases between them. CDR3: CASSPGPGSNQPQHF. CDR3 sequence (DNA): TGTGCCAGCTCACCTGGTCCAGGGAGCAATCAGCCCCAGCATTTT.

The V and J genes are TRBV30 and TRBJ2-5; weak D call: TRBD2 (5 bases). Germline V CDR1 and CDR2: GTSNPN, SVGIG (reference sequence). V dropped 5 bases and J dropped 9 bases, with 22 bases sitting between them. This CDR3 has 14 amino acids. CDR3 loop: CAWAGAGGYGAQYF. CDR3 in DNA: TGTGCCTGGGCAGGCGCAGGCGGGTACGGGGCCCAGTACTTC.

In this sample, this clone turned up a few times. This sequence joins TRBV5-1 and TRBJ2-3; D might be TRBD1 or TRBD2, each matching 5 bases. Germline V gives CDR1 SGHRS, CDR2 YFSETQ. The CDR3 extends over 14 amino acids. Trimming pared 2 bases from V and 2 bases from J, leaving 9 bases between. The CDR3 nucleotides are TGCGCCAGCAGCTTAGGGACCGTCACAGATACGCAGTATTTT. Translating gives CASSLGTVTDTQYF. Full variable domain (missing parts from reference TRBV5-1 and TRBJ2-3): KAGVTQTPRYLIKTRGQQVTLSCSPISGHRSVSWYQQTPGQGLQFLFEYFSETQRNKGNFPGRFSGRQFSNSRSEMNVSTLELGDSALYLCASSLGTVTDTQYFGPGTRLTVL.

This clone occurred a few times. The chain employs TRBV5-5 and TRBJ2-7, with D possibly being TRBD2 (5 bases). The CDR3 covers 13 residues. Germline V gene data show CDR1 as SGHKS and CDR2 as YYEKEE (reference sequence). The germline V and J ends were trimmed by 6 bases and 0 bases, with 10 bases remaining between them. The CDR3 nucleotides are TGTGCCAGCAAAAGCGGCCCCTCCTACGAGCAGTACTTC. Translating gives CASKSGPSYEQYF.

V and J are TRBV10-3 and TRBJ1-5, with D hard to call. CDR1 is ENHRY and CDR2 is SYGVKD in the germline V gene. The CDR3 spans 15 residues. V was clipped by 6 bases and J by 3 bases, with 15 bases between them. DNA of the CDR3: TGTGCCATCAGAAAAGAAGGAGACAACAATCAGCCCCAGCATTTT. It translates to CAIRKEGDNNQPQHF.

This clone was seen just once. The chain recombines TRBV27 with TRBJ2-6; the match to TRBD1 covers 7 bases. Trimming at V came to 6 bases and at J to 5 bases, leaving 10 bases not matched to a gene. Germline V gene lookup returns CDR1 MNHEY and CDR2 SMNVEV (reference sequence). The CDR3 is 16 amino acids. This CDR3 reads CASRRYTGDWANVLTF. CDR3 bases: TGTGCCAGCAGGCGGTATACAGGGGATTGGGCCAACGTCCTGACTTTC.

The chain has TRBV19 and TRBJ2-3, with 13 bases matching TRBD2. After removal of 5 bases from V and 4 bases from J, the junction contained 21 bases not matched to a gene. The CDR3 totals 21 residues. Per the germline V gene, CDR1 is LNHDA and CDR2 is SQIVND (reference sequence). The CDR3 here is CASSPTGRGLAGKFHPDTQYF. CDR3 sequence (DNA): TGTGCCAGTAGTCCAACCGGGAGGGGACTAGCGGGGAAGTTCCATCCAGATACGCAGTATTTT.

This sequence joins TRBV19 and TRBJ2-3; D may be TRBD1 or TRBD2 (6 bases each). Germline V gives CDR1 LNHDA, CDR2 SQIVND (reference sequence). V lost 7 bases to trimming and J lost 7 bases, with 27 bases between them. CDR3 length: 17 residues. CDR3 amino acids: CASTPGRGRARFHTQYF. DNA of the CDR3: TGTGCCAGTACCCCGGGTCGGGGGCGAGCCCGTTTTCATACGCAGTATTTT. Based on the CDR3 plus reference TRBV19 and TRBJ2-3, the full variable domain is DGGITQSPKYLFRKEGQNVTLSCEQNLNHDAMYWYRQDPGQGLRLIYYSQIVNDFQKGDIAEGYSVSREKKESFPLTVTSAQKNPTAFYLCASTPGRGRARFHTQYFGPGTRLTVL.

Of note for this clone: One junction end disagrees with the germline gene, perhaps due to a read error. The rearrangement joins TRBV7-2 to TRBJ1-2; D is unclear. The germline gives CDR1 SGHTA, CDR2 FQGNSA. This CDR3 comprises 14 residues. CDR3 nucleotide sequence: TGTGCCAGCAGCTCCTCTCAGCTGTCAAATGGCCACACCTTC. This encodes CASSSSQLSNGHTF.

The chain uses TRBV28 and TRBJ1-2; the match to TRBD1 covers 12 bases. The V gene end was trimmed by 5 bases and the J gene end by 6 bases; junction bases not matched to a gene: 7. In germline, CDR1 is MDHEN, CDR2 SYDVKM. CDR3 length: 15 residues. The chain's CDR3 is CASSTTGTGGDGYTF. The DNA of the CDR3 is TGTGCCAGCAGTACAACCGGGACAGGGGGCGATGGCTACACCTTC.

This clone has more than one count but fewer than ten. Since a much larger clone is just one base distant, this may be a read error. The same CDR3 can be traced to other DNA sequences in this sample. The chain employs TRBV7-9 and TRBJ2-7; 10 nucleotides agree with TRBD2. The CDR3 length is 15 residues. CDR1 and CDR2 (germline): SEHNR, FQNEAQ (reference sequence). The trim removed 5 bases at V and 3 bases at J, leaving 7 bases unmatched. Here the CDR3 DNA reads TGTGCCAGCAGCCCCCGATTAGCGGGAGGCTACGAGCAGTACTTC. Amino acid sequence: CASSPRLAGGYEQYF.

The chain employs TRBV18 and TRBJ2-2; D unresolved. Germline V gene lookup returns CDR1 KGHSH and CDR2 LQKENI. The CDR3 runs 16 residues. Trimming removed 3 bases at V and 0 bases at J, with 11 bases between. For the CDR3, the DNA is TGTGCCAGCTCACCTTCCCAACCCACGAACACCGGGGAGCTGTTTTTT. Translation gives CASSPSQPTNTGELFF.